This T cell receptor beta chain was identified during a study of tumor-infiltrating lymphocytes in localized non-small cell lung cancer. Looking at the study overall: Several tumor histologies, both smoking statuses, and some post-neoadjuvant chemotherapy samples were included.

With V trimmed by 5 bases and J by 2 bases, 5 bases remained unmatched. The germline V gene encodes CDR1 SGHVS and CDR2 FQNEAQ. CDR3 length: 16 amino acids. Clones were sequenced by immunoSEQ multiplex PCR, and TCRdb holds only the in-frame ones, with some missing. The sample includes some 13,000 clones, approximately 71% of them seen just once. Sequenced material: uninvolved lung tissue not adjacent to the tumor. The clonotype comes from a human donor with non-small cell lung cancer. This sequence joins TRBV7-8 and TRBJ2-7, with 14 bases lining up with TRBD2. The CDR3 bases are TGTGCCAGCAGCCTACAGACTAGCGGGAGGGCCTACGAGCAGTACTTC. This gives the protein CASSLQTSGRAYEQYF.